This T cell receptor (beta chain) was found in a study of beta chain features in type 1 diabetes. General study findings and limits: In type 1 diabetes patients, VDJ junctions had fewer insertions; deletions at these junctions were more frequent.

The CDR3 spans 13 residues. Germline assignment: CDR1 GTSNPN and CDR2 SVGIG (reference sequence). V was clipped by 0 bases and J by 2 bases, with 7 bases between them. Worth noting for this clone: The antigen is unknown. Other DNA sequences in the same sample also yield this CDR3.

cDNA synthesis used the whole RNA isolate, giving expressed TCRB sequences. Assay: immunoSEQ multiplex PCR; the TCRdb copy retains only in-frame clones and omits some. The table has 240,000 or so clones, 55% to 70% seen once; the top ten hold 0.053%. It was via CD45RO/CCR7/CD25/CD127/CD95/CD27 that CD4+ naive, central memory, regulatory and stem cell-like memory cells were sorted. Sorted populations were all over 98% pure. The chain employs TRBV30 and TRBJ1-1; D remains ambiguous. The sequenced sample consisted of naive CD4+ T cells from blood. This receptor was obtained from a man aged 25 to 40 in good health. CDR3 sequence (DNA): TGTGCCTGGAGTGTACGTAGAAACACTGAAGCTTTCTTT. Amino acids: CAWSVRRNTEAFF.